The following is a TCR beta chain sequence with its context. Original data processing: Researchers report that nucleated cell counts were estimated from reference gene primer amplification. TCRdb's table, derived via immunoSEQ multiplex PCR, lists solely in-frame clones and lacks some. From that table come the V and J calls and clone size; the DNA was used to work out D and trimming. Among about 110,000 clones, 81% were seen once, and the ten largest hold approximately 10%. This sample is drawn from a study of blood T cell repertoires in COVID-19. Study information: COVID-19 samples, acute and convalescent, were from the United States, Italy and Spain. Sources were T cells, B-cell-depleted T cells, or PBMCs; the material itself was cDNA or gDNA.

The CDR3 spans 12 residues. CDR1 LGHDT and CDR2 YNNKEL come from the germline V gene (reference sequence). With 4 bases removed from V and 7 bases from J, the gap between germline ends came to 10 bases. This TCR derives from a woman in her seventies with acute or convalescent COVID-19. V and J are TRBV3-1 (or the pseudogene TRBV3-2) and TRBJ1-2; a weak D match, TRBD1 (5 bases). The specimen was peripheral blood. The CDR3 protein is CASSLVRGGYTF. The CDR3 region has the DNA TGTGCCAGCAGCCTCGTAAGGGGTGGCTACACCTTC.